The 30 T cell receptor beta chains in this list originate from one sample, sequenced in a study of T cell changes during pregnancy in multiple sclerosis. Sequencing used immunoSEQ multiplex PCR; TCRdb keeps in-frame clones, though not all of them. The repertoire holds about 23,000 clones, with around nine tenths as singletons. Sequences were derived from CD4+ T cells from peripheral blood mononuclear cells, sampled in the first trimester of pregnancy. The receptors were gathered from a female donor in good health, enrolled as a control in a pregnancy study.

The CDR3 nucleotides are TGTGCCAGCAGCTTCGGGGACAGGCCAACGGGGGAGCAGTACTTC. It codes for CASSFGDRPTGEQYF. The chain couples TRBV6-5 to TRBJ2-7; 8 bases fit TRBD1. After removal of 6 bases from V and 7 bases from J, the junction contained 14 bases not matched to a gene. Germline V gene data show CDR1 as MNHEY and CDR2 as SVGAGI. The CDR3 extends over 15 amino acids.

The CDR3 here is CAAGSLAGATDTQYF. The CDR3 bases are TGCGCCGCCGGATCCCTGGCGGGAGCGACAGATACGCAGTATTTT. The chain has TRBV10-2 and TRBJ2-3, with 7 bases matching TRBD2. The CDR3 covers 15 residues. Germline V gene data show CDR1 as WSHSY and CDR2 as SAAADI. Germline trimming cut 11 bases from V and 3 bases from J; bases unmatched to any gene: 14.

The genes are TRBV4-3 and TRBJ1-2; TRBD1 matches at 9 bases. CDR1 and CDR2 (germline): LGHNA, YSLEER. The CDR3 length is 13 residues. V lost 4 bases, J lost 4 bases, and 1 base stayed unmatched. The CDR3 sequence: CASSPTGGYGYTF. CDR3 sequence (DNA): TGCGCCAGCAGCCCGACAGGGGGCTATGGCTACACCTTC.

V usage is TRBV7-9 and J usage is TRBJ2-2; TRBD1 matches 8 bases. V was clipped by 5 bases and J by 7 bases; unmatched bases: 9. Germline values: CDR1 SEHNR, CDR2 FQNEAQ (reference sequence). The CDR3 loop spans 15 amino acids. The CDR3 here is CASSADRAGFGELFF. For the CDR3, the DNA is TGTGCCAGCAGCGCGGACAGGGCTGGGTTCGGGGAGCTGTTTTTT.

The chain combines TRBV27 with TRBJ1-1; D remains unclear. Germline CDR1 reads MNHEY; CDR2 reads SMNVEV (reference sequence). The CDR3 runs 11 residues. V lost 7 bases and J lost 5, with 8 bases in between. CDR3 protein: CASIRGTEAFF. The CDR3 DNA follows: TGTGCCAGCATTCGAGGGACTGAAGCTTTCTTT.

This chain uses TRBV27 with TRBJ1-4; TRBD1 aligns across 10 bases. The CDR3 extends over 19 amino acids. Germline loops: CDR1 MNHEY, CDR2 SMNVEV (reference sequence). The V segment lost 6 bases and the J segment 1 base; nucleotides outside the gene matches: 14. The CDR3 DNA is TGTGCCAGCAGAGCTAAGCCGGGACAGGGGTGGCTAACTAATGAAAAACTGTTTTTT. Protein product: CASRAKPGQGWLTNEKLFF.

The genes are TRBV27 and TRBJ2-1, with 13 nucleotides matching TRBD2. The trim removed 4 bases at V and 5 bases at J, leaving 11 bases unmatched. This CDR3 spans 18 amino acids. Germline V CDR1 and CDR2: MNHEY, SMNVEV (reference sequence). CDR3 in DNA: TGTGCCAGCAGTTCTCGACGGACTAGCGGGAGCCTTAACAATGAGCAGTTCTTC. Its protein product is CASSSRRTSGSLNNEQFF.

V usage is TRBV10-2 and J usage is TRBJ1-2, with TRBD1 as a possible D gene (5 bases). CDR3 length: 14 amino acids. Germline V lookup: CDR1 WSHSY, CDR2 SAAADI. Trimming took 3 bases from V and 4 from J, leaving 12 bases between them. CDR3 bases: TGCGCCAGCAGTGAAACGACAGCCAGCTATGGCTACACCTTC. Its translation is CASSETTASYGYTF.

This chain uses TRBV4-1 with TRBJ1-1; 8 bases fit TRBD1. The CDR3 runs to 15 residues. Germline CDR1 reads MGHRA; CDR2 reads YSYEKL. The V segment lost 4 bases and the J segment 2 bases; nucleotides outside the gene matches: 6. The CDR3 bases are TGCGCCAGCAGCCCCCCGGACAGGGATAACACTGAAGCTTTCTTT. The encoded protein is CASSPPDRDNTEAFF.

This clone was recorded only once. The chain uses TRBV7-8 and TRBJ1-5; 8 nucleotides line up with TRBD1. After removal of 2 bases from V and 1 base from J, the junction contained 1 base not matched to a gene. The CDR3 covers 15 residues. Germline V gene data show CDR1 as SGHVS and CDR2 as FQNEAQ. CDR3 in DNA: TGTGCCAGCAGCTTACAGGGGGCAAGCAATCAGCCCCAGCATTTT. It translates to CASSLQGASNQPQHF. Full variable domain (rest looked up from reference TRBV7-8 and TRBJ1-5): GAGVSQSPRYKVAKRGQDVALRCDPISGHVSLFWYQQALGQGPEFLTYFQNEAQLDKSGLPSDRFFAERPEGSVSTLKIQRTQQEDSAVYLCASSLQGASNQPQHFGDGTRLSIL.

V and J are TRBV10-3 and TRBJ2-3, with D tentatively TRBD2 (7 bases). The germline V gene has CDR1 ENHRY and CDR2 SYGVKD. This CDR3 has 14 amino acids. V was shortened by 3 bases and J by 4 bases, with 11 bases between the two germline ends. CDR3: CAISDLGGADTQYF. Here the CDR3 DNA reads TGTGCCATCAGTGACCTAGGGGGGGCAGATACGCAGTATTTT.

The V call is TRBV19, the J call TRBJ1-5; D is unresolved. Germline values: CDR1 LNHDA, CDR2 SQIVND (reference sequence). V lost 3 bases and J 4 bases, leaving 13 bases between the germline ends. The CDR3 is made up of 15 amino acids. CDR3 coding DNA: TGTGCCAGTAGTATGAGATCCACGAATAATCAGCCCCAGCATTTT. It yields the protein CASSMRSTNNQPQHF.

The chain employs TRBV28 and TRBJ2-3, with TRBD2 identical over 7 bases. The CDR3 has 15 residues. With 5 bases clipped from V and 5 bases from J, the junction kept 10 bases outside the gene matches. Germline values: CDR1 MDHEN, CDR2 SYDVKM. CDR3 coding DNA: TGTGCCAGCAGTAGTTTATTCTTAGCGGGAGATACGCAGTATTTT. Amino acids: CASSSLFLAGDTQYF.

The chain is built from TRBV5-5 and TRBJ1-5; 10 bases match TRBD1. The CDR3 runs 14 residues. Germline loops: CDR1 SGHKS, CDR2 YYEKEE (reference sequence). After removal of 2 bases from V and 6 bases from J, the junction contained 2 bases not matched to a gene. CDR3 DNA: TGTGCCAGCAGCTTCGACAGGGGGCGTCAGCCCCAGCATTTT. Protein product: CASSFDRGRQPQHF.

The chain links TRBV19 to TRBJ1-3; D is unresolved. The germline V gene has CDR1 LNHDA and CDR2 SQIVND (reference sequence). The CDR3 loop spans 14 amino acids. V lost 4 bases to trimming and J lost 0 bases, with 7 bases between them. The CDR3 DNA follows: TGTGCCAGTAGTACCGGACTCTCTGGAAACACCATATATTTT. This translates into CASSTGLSGNTIYF.

V is TRBV4-2 and J is TRBJ2-5, with D possibly matching TRBD1 (5 bases). V shed 0 bases and J shed 4 bases, with 9 bases lying between them. The CDR3 is made up of 14 amino acids. In germline, CDR1 is LGHNA, CDR2 YNFKEQ. CDR3 sequence: CASSQDAGRETQYF. The CDR3 DNA follows: TGTGCCAGCAGCCAAGATGCAGGGCGAGAGACCCAGTACTTC.

This rearrangement joins TRBV5-1 to TRBJ2-7, with 9 bases aligning to TRBD1. The V gene's germline CDR1 is SGHRS and CDR2 YFSETQ. Losses at the gene ends were 0 bases for V and 5 bases for J; bases not matched to a gene: 3. The CDR3 is made up of 14 amino acids. In DNA, the CDR3 is TGCGCCAGCAGCTTGGGACAGGGGGTTGACGAGCAGTACTTC. This translates into CASSLGQGVDEQYF.

The rearrangement joins TRBV5-1 to TRBJ1-1; D might be TRBD1 (6 bases). Trimming removed 2 bases from V and 1 base from J, with 6 bases in between. This CDR3 has 13 residues. The germline CDR1 and CDR2 sequences are SGHRS and YFSETQ. The CDR3 region has the DNA TGCGCCAGCAGCTTAGGGGGGAACACTGAAGCTTTCTTT. Protein product: CASSLGGNTEAFF.

The CDR3 spells CARSSSPGQSFTEAFF. In DNA, the CDR3 is TGTGCCAGAAGCTCCTCCCCGGGACAGAGTTTCACTGAAGCTTTCTTT. The V gene is TRBV5-3, the J gene TRBJ1-1, with 7 bases that match TRBD1. TRBV5-3 is an ORF; its function is uncertain. CDR3 length: 16 amino acids. Trimming cost V 3 bases and J 4 bases; bases outside gene matches: 12.

This clone was picked up one time. This chain links TRBV4-3 with TRBJ2-5; 10 bases align to TRBD1. CDR1 is LGHNA, CDR2 YSLEER, per germline. The trim removed 1 base at V and 5 bases at J, leaving 4 bases unmatched. CDR3 length: 15 residues. The CDR3 protein is CASSQGLGQGETQYF. For the CDR3, the DNA is TGCGCCAGCAGCCAAGGCTTGGGACAGGGGGAGACCCAGTACTTC.

The chain employs TRBV29-1 and TRBJ2-7; weak D call: TRBD2 (6 bases). The CDR3 loop spans 13 amino acids. Germline V gene data show CDR1 as SQVTM and CDR2 as ANQGSEA. The germline V and J ends were trimmed by 1 base and 3 bases, with 10 bases remaining between them. The CDR3 nucleotides are TGCAGCGTTGAAGGGGACTTAGGCTACGAGCAGTACTTC. Protein: CSVEGDLGYEQYF.

In this sample, this clone turned up once. The chain joins TRBV28 to TRBJ2-7, with TRBD2 as a possible D gene (6 bases). This CDR3 spans 15 amino acids. Trimming shortened V by 3 bases and J by 2 bases, and 14 bases separated the two germline ends. Germline CDR1 reads MDHEN; CDR2 reads SYDVKM. CDR3 in DNA: TGTGCCAGCAGTTTGTTCCAGGGAGGTACCTACGAGCAGTACTTC. It is translated as CASSLFQGGTYEQYF.

CDR3 DNA: TGCAGCGTTGGGAGGGGTACAGATACGCAGTATTTT. Translating gives CSVGRGTDTQYF. The chain has TRBV29-1 and TRBJ2-3, with D possibly matching TRBD2 (6 bases). CDR3 length: 12 residues. V was pared by 4 bases and J by 3 bases, with 8 bases between. Germline V gene sequence: CDR1 SQVTM, CDR2 ANQGSEA.

The rearrangement uses TRBV6-5 and TRBJ1-6; D unclear. Germline V gene lookup returns CDR1 MNHEY and CDR2 SVGAGI. This CDR3 spans 15 amino acids. Trimming cost V 1 base and J 6 bases, with 10 bases left between them. The CDR3 reads CASSYLSRGNSPLHF. The CDR3 region has the DNA TGTGCCAGCAGTTACTTATCCCGGGGTAATTCACCCCTCCACTTT.

This sequence joins TRBV7-2 and TRBJ1-4; 7 nucleotides line up with TRBD1. The germline gives CDR1 SGHTA, CDR2 FQGNSA. V lost 2 bases and J lost 8; bases outside the gene matches: 14. This CDR3 comprises 17 residues. The CDR3 spells CASSLRGRGDGGEKLFF. The CDR3 DNA follows: TGTGCCAGCAGCTTAAGGGGGCGGGGGGACGGCGGAGAAAAACTGTTTTTT.

The chain employs TRBV4-1 and TRBJ1-2; D is undetermined. Germline V lookup: CDR1 MGHRA, CDR2 YSYEKL. The CDR3 is 14 residues long. The V and J ends lost 0 bases and 6 bases respectively, with 11 bases between them. CDR3 sequence: CASSQEVQIDGYTF. CDR3 DNA sequence: TGCGCCAGCAGCCAAGAAGTACAGATAGATGGCTACACCTTC.

Comments on this clone: The same CDR3 is also encoded by other DNA sequences in this sample. This chain links TRBV5-1 with TRBJ2-7; no clear D. Germline V gene data show CDR1 as SGHRS and CDR2 as YFSETQ. The CDR3 consists of 14 residues. The germline V and J ends were trimmed by 0 bases and 4 bases, with 11 bases remaining between them. The DNA for the CDR3 is TGCGCCAGCAGCTTGGAAGGAGTGGGTTACGAGCAGTACTTC. As protein: CASSLEGVGYEQYF.

The chain is built from TRBV29-1 and TRBJ1-1, with 7 bases aligning to TRBD1. Germline V gene data show CDR1 as SQVTM and CDR2 as ANQGSEA. This CDR3 spans 14 amino acids. J was trimmed by 0 bases and V by 7 bases; bases with no gene match: 8. CDR3 sequence (DNA): TGCAGCGCCCGAGGGACAGTTCTGAACACTGAAGCTTTCTTT. It encodes CSARGTVLNTEAFF.

The CDR3 nucleotides read TGTGCCAGCAGTGAGATAGGGGGAGCTGGGGCCAACGTCCTGACTTTC. It codes for CASSEIGGAGANVLTF. This sequence joins TRBV2 and TRBJ2-6, with D perhaps TRBD1 (6 bases). The CDR3 consists of 16 residues. Trimming removed 3 bases from V and 2 bases from J, with 11 bases in between. Germline V gene sequence: CDR1 SNHLY, CDR2 FYNNEI.

CDR3 DNA: TGTGCCAGCGGGTTGATCCGACAGAACACTGAAGCTTTCTTT. Translating it yields CASGLIRQNTEAFF. The chain carries TRBV2 and TRBJ1-1; no clear D. V was cut by 8 bases and J by 1 base, with 14 bases left in between. Germline V gene data show CDR1 as SNHLY and CDR2 as FYNNEI. The length of the CDR3 is 14 residues.